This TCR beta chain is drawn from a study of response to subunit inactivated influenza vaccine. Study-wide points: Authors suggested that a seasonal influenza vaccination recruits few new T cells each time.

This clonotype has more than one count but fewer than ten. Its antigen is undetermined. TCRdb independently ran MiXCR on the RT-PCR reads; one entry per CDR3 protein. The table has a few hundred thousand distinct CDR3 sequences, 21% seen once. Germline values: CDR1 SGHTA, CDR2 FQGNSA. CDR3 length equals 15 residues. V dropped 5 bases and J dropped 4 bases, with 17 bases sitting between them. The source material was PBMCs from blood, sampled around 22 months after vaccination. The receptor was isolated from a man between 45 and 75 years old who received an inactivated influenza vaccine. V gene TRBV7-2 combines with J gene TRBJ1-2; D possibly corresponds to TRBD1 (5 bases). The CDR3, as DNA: TGTGCCAGCAGCACGGGTATTGAGGGGCCCTATGGCTACACCTTC. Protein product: CASSTGIEGPYGYTF.